This TCR beta chain originates from a study of shared T cell receptors in the human thymus. Some clones are missing from TCRdb's copy, which holds only in-frame ones; the method was immunoSEQ multiplex PCR. The sample includes approximately 760,000 clones, approximately 85% of them seen just once. Germline V CDR1 and CDR2: SGHAT, FQNNGV. V lost 4 bases to trimming and J lost 5 bases, with 18 bases between them. The CDR3 has 16 residues. This clone was seen only a few times. Another study also made use of these data, one on human thymus T cells. That report notes: Corrective surgery for congenital heart defects was being performed on the healthy Finnish infants who served as donors. Thymus was obtained from resections taken during corrective heart surgery. What appeared biased in thymic and blood repertoires was the usage of V and J genes. The related literature has documented a marked overlap of thymic repertoires among unrelated individuals.

The source material was thymocytes. The gene calls are TRBV11-2 and TRBJ1-3, with D maybe TRBD1 (5 bases). The TCR was taken from a girl in the first two years of life with a congenital heart defect. The CDR3: CASSSGGDRTRNTIYF. The CDR3 DNA follows: TGTGCCAGCAGCTCGGGGGGGGACCGGACCAGAAACACCATATATTTT.